This TCR beta chain emerged from a study of control samples from healthy donors and cancer patients. Data came from immunoSEQ multiplex PCR; TCRdb stores just in-frame clones and leaves some out. In the table there are hundreds of thousands of clones, approximately 90% of which are singletons. Germline CDR1 and CDR2: SGHTA and FQGTGA. The CDR3 spans 14 residues. V lost 5 bases to trimming and J lost 4 bases; unmatched junction nucleotides: 4. The J gene is TRBJ2-5, the V gene TRBV7-3; 10 bases line up with TRBD1. The material sequenced was PBMCs. The receptor was isolated from a man aged 35 to 55 with head and neck cancer. The CDR3 region is CASSRRDRGETQYF. The CDR3 DNA reads TGTGCCAGCAGCCGCCGGGACAGGGGAGAGACCCAGTACTTC.